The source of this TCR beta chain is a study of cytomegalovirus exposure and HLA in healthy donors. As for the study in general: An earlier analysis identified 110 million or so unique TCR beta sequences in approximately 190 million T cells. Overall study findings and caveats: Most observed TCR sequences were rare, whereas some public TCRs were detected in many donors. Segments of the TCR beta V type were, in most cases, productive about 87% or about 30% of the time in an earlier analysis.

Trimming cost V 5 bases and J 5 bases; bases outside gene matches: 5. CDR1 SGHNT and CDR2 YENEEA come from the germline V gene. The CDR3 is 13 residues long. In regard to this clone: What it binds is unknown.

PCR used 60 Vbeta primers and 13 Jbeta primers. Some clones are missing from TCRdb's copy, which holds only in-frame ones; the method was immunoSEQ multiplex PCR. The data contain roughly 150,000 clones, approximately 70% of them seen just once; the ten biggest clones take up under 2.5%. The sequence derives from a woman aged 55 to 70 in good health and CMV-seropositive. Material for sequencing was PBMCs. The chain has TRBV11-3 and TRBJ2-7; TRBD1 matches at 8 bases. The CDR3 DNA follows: TGTGCCAGCAGCCCGGACAGGGTAGACGAGCAGTACTTC. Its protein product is CASSPDRVDEQYF.